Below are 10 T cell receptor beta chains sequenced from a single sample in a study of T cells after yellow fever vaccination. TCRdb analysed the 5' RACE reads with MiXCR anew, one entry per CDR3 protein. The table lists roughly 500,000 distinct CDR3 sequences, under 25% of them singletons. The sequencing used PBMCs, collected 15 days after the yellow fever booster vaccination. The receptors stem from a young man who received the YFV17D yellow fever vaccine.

CDR3 loop: CASSYNRVLGNEQYF. Here the CDR3 DNA reads TGTGCCAGCAGTTACAACAGGGTCCTTGGAAACGAGCAGTACTTC. The chain carries TRBV12-3 or TRBV12-4 and TRBJ2-7, with D possibly matching TRBD1 (6 bases). V gave up 4 bases and J gave up 5 bases, with 18 bases separating them. This CDR3 comprises 15 residues.

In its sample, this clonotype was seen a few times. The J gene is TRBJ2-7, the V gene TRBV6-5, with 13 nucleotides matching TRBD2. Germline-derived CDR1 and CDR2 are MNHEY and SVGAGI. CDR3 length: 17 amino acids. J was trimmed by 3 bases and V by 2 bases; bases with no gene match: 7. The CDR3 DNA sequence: TGTGCCAGCAGTTACCGGGAGGGGACTAGCGGGATCTACGAGCAGTACTTC. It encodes CASSYREGTSGIYEQYF.

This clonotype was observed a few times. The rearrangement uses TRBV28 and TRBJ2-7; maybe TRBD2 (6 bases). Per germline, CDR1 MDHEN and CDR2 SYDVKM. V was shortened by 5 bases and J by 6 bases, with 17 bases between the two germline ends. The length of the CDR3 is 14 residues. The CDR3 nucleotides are TGTGCCAGCAGTATACTAGCCCCCCTCTCCGAGCAGTACTTC. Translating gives CASSILAPLSEQYF.

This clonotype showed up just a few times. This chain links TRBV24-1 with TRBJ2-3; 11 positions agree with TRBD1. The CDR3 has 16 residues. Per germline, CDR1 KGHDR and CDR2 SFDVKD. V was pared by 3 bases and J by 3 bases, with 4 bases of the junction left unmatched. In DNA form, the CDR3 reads TGTGCCACCAGTGATCCCGGGACAGGGGGAACAGATACGCAGTATTTT. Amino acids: CATSDPGTGGTDTQYF.

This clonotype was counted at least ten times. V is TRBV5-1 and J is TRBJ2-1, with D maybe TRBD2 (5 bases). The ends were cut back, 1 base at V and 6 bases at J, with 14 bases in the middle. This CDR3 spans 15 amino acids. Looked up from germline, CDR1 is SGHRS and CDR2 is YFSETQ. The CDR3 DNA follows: TGCGCCAGCAGCTTGATGGCAAGCGGACCCAATGAGCAGTTCTTC. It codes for CASSLMASGPNEQFF.

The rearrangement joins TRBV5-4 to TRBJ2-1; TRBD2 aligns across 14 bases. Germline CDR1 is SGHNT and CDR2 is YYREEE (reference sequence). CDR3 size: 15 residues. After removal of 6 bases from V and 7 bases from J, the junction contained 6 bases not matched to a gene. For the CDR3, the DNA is TGTGCCAGCACATCCCGGACTAGCGGGAGGAATGAGCAGTTCTTC. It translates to CASTSRTSGRNEQFF. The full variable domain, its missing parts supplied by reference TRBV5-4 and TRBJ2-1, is ETGVTQSPTHLIKTRGQQVTLRCSSQSGHNTVSWYQQALGQGPQFIFQYYREEENGRGNFPPRFSGLQFPNYSSELNVNALELDDSALYLCASTSRTSGRNEQFFGPGTRLTVL.

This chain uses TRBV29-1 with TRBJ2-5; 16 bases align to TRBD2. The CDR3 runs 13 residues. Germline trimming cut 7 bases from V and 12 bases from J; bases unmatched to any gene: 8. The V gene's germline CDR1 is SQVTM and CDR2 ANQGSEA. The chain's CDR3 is CSAQGTSGRAEYF. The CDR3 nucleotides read TGCAGCGCCCAAGGGACTAGCGGGAGGGCCGAGTACTTC.

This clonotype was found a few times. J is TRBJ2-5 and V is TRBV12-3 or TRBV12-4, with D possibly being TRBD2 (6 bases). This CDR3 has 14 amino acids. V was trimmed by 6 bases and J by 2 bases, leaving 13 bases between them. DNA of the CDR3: TGTGCCAGCAGGCCGGGGGTACCTCAAGAGACCCAGTACTTC. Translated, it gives CASRPGVPQETQYF.

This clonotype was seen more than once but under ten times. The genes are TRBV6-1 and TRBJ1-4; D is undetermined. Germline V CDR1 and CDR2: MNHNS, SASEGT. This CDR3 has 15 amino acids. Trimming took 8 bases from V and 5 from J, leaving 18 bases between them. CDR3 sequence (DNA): TGTGCCAGCTCTGTTAGGATCGAAGGCAATGAAAAACTGTTTTTT. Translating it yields CASSVRIEGNEKLFF.

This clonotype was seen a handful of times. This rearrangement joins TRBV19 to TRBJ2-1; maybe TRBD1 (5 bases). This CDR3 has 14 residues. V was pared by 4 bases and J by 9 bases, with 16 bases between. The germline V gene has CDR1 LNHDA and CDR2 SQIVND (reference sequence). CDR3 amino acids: CASSRGRSLGEQFF. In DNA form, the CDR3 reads TGTGCCAGTAGTAGGGGCAGGAGTCTTGGTGAGCAGTTCTTC.